Listed below are T cell receptor beta chains from one sample, sequenced in a study of regulatory T cells in long-lasting Graves disease. TCRdb ran MiXCR on the multiplex PCR reads and lists one entry per CDR3 protein. The sample includes roughly 400,000 distinct CDR3 sequences, around 21% of them seen just once. This sample comprised peripheral blood mononuclear cells (PBMCs), obtained when the disease was refractory, from a patient treated with antithyroid drugs. Source of these receptors: a female donor with Graves disease. The conserved cysteine and the conserved F or W are not part of the CDR3 here.

V gene: TRBV6-2/TRBV6-3
J gene: TRBJ2-2
CDR3 protein: ASRRQRLTGELF

V gene: TRBV19
J gene: TRBJ1-5
CDR3 protein: ASSINRGLGQPQH

V gene: TRBV5-1
J gene: TRBJ2-1
CDR3 protein: ASSLNLNNEQF

V gene: TRBV7-2
J gene: TRBJ2-7
CDR3 protein: ASSLDGTYEQY

V gene: TRBV5-1
J gene: TRBJ1-2
CDR3 protein: ASSYRGKDYGYT

V gene: TRBV27
J gene: TRBJ2-6
CDR3 protein: ASSSISGANVLT

V gene: TRBV30
J gene: TRBJ2-2
CDR3 protein: AWAPGLAGGGGELF

V gene: TRBV7-9
J gene: TRBJ2-2
CDR3 protein: ASSYRGEGELF

V gene: TRBV3-1
J gene: TRBJ1-4
CDR3 protein: ASSSEIRNEKLF

V gene: TRBV7-9
J gene: TRBJ2-5
CDR3 protein: ASSHRGGQYQETQY

V gene: TRBV10-3
J gene: TRBJ2-2
CDR3 protein: AMQGGRDTGELF

V gene: TRBV5-5
J gene: TRBJ2-7
CDR3 protein: ASSPVGSYEQY

V gene: TRBV25-1
J gene: TRBJ2-4
CDR3 protein: ASSELAGDVNIQY

V gene: TRBV19
J gene: TRBJ2-2
CDR3 protein: ASSKDRANTGELF